This T cell receptor (beta chain) was observed in a study of Graves' ophthalmopathy and Graves' hyperthyroidism. There are 15 residues in the CDR3. Germline V gene data show CDR1 as SNHLY and CDR2 as FYNNEI. V dropped 3 bases and J dropped 3; count of bases not matched to a gene: 1. Concerning this clonotype itself: Its specificity is not known.

Symptoms, serum thyroxine and TRAb, thyroid ultrasound, and orbital computed tomography formed the diagnostic basis. Transcripts of RNA were the source for amplifying TCR beta CDR3 regions. First-round RT-PCR relied on HTBI primers, and a second-round multiplex PCR came next. One entry per CDR3 protein results from TCRdb running MiXCR on the multiplex PCR reads. The table records about 660,000 distinct CDR3 sequences, over 40% of them present only once. Overall study findings and caveats: Sensitivity reached approximately 88% and specificity 81.08% for a 13-signature model separating ophthalmopathy from stable hyperthyroidism. Among expanded thyroid clonotypes above 0.001 frequency, most also occurred in blood.

The origin of this receptor is an adult man with Graves' ophthalmopathy. The rearrangement links TRBV2 to TRBJ2-6; 8 positions agree with TRBD1. Sequencing used peripheral blood. Here the CDR3 reads CASSEDRVGANVLTF. The DNA for the CDR3 is TGTGCCAGCAGTGAGGACAGGGTTGGGGCCAACGTCCTGACTTTC.